Listed below are T cell receptor beta chains from one sample, sequenced in a study of regulatory T cells in long-lasting Graves disease. TCRdb used MiXCR to reprocess the multiplex PCR reads, holding one entry per CDR3 protein. The sample has about 460,000 distinct CDR3 sequences; approximately 14% are singletons. These data also formed part of another study, on T cells in Graves' hyperthyroidism and ophthalmopathy.

The source was peripheral blood mononuclear cells (PBMCs), collected at new diagnosis, from a patient treated with antithyroid drugs. The receptors come from a woman aged 45 to 65 with Graves disease. Each CDR3 is given with its conserved first and last residue. A D gene is named only where the DNA matches it firmly. The size field is filled for only some rows; it gives once, few, many or a size class.

size	J	D	length	V	CDR3	DNA
many	TRBJ1-5	NA	15	TRBV6-2/TRBV6-3	CASSEPGAGNQPQHF	TGTGCCAGCAGTGAGCCGGGGGCGGGCAATCAGCCCCAGCATTTT
many	TRBJ1-2	NA	12	TRBV2	CASRLGITGYTF	TGTGCCAGCAGGCTGGGGATTACTGGCTACACCTTC
NA	TRBJ2-3	NA	18	TRBV28	CASSLCGSRRHPTDTQYF	TGTGCCAGCAGTTTATGCGGATCGCGGCGGCACCCCACAGATACGCAGTATTTT
few	TRBJ2-5	TRBD1	16	TRBV6-9	CASSSAGTGVWETQYF	TGTGCCAGCAGTTCCGCCGGGACAGGGGTTTGGGAGACCCAGTACTTC
many	TRBJ2-7	TRBD1	13	TRBV28	CASSTGQGYEQYF	TGTGCCAGCAGTACCGGACAGGGGTACGAGCAGTACTTC
NA	TRBJ2-1	NA	12	TRBV2	CASRLQGDEQFF	TGTGCCAGCAGGCTACAGGGAGATGAGCAGTTCTTC
NA	TRBJ1-2	NA	13	TRBV27	CASSLWTVPGYTF	TGTGCCAGCAGTTTATGGACCGTACCTGGCTACACCTTC
NA	TRBJ1-1	NA	13	TRBV28	CASNMGRDTEAFF	TGTGCCAGCAATATGGGGAGGGACACTGAAGCTTTCTTT
NA	TRBJ2-1	TRBD2	14	TRBV10-2	CASSGSGRLSEQFF	TGCGCCAGCAGCGGTAGCGGGAGACTATCCGAGCAGTTCTTC
many	TRBJ1-4	NA	15	TRBV6-2/TRBV6-3	CASSNRDSTNEKLFF	TGTGCCAGCAGTAACCGGGATTCAACTAATGAAAAACTGTTTTTT
NA	TRBJ1-5	NA	12	TRBV25-1	CASSFRGGHQHF	TGTGCCAGCAGCTTCCGGGGTGGTCACCAGCATTTT
NA	TRBJ2-1	NA	14	TRBV20-1	CSGSLAGAYNEQFF	TGCAGTGGGTCCTTGGCGGGTGCCTACAATGAGCAGTTCTTC
many	TRBJ2-7	TRBD2	15	TRBV20-1	CSARVGTSGDYEQYF	TGCAGTGCTAGAGTAGGGACTAGCGGGGACTACGAGCAGTACTTC
many	TRBJ2-2	TRBD2	16	TRBV11-2	CASSLLIAGGHGELFF	TGTGCCAGCAGCTTATTAATAGCGGGAGGTCACGGGGAGCTGTTTTTT
NA	TRBJ1-1	NA	15	TRBV19	CASSIAGKFGTEAFF	TGTGCCAGTAGTATTGCTGGTAAATTTGGGACTGAAGCTTTCTTT
few	TRBJ1-6	TRBD1	16	TRBV18	CASSPFGDRNNSPLHF	TGTGCCAGCTCACCATTCGGGGACAGGAATAATTCACCCCTCCACTTT
NA	TRBJ1-6	NA	16	TRBV18	CASSLTEGTINSPLHF	TGTGCCAGCTCATTAACGGAGGGTACCATTAATTCACCCCTCCACTTT
few	TRBJ1-6	TRBD1	11	TRBV2	CASSLGQALHF	TGTGCCAGCAGTCTCGGACAGGCTCTCCACTTT
many	TRBJ1-2	TRBD1	12	TRBV7-9	CASSLAGQGYTF	TGTGCCAGCAGCTTAGCAGGACAGGGATACACCTTC
many	TRBJ2-5	NA	16	TRBV5-6	CASSSGASLTLETQYF	TGTGCCAGCAGCTCTGGGGCTAGTCTGACTTTGGAGACCCAGTACTTC
few	TRBJ2-1	TRBD2	15	TRBV5-1	CASATGTSSYNEQFF	TGCGCCAGCGCTACCGGGACTAGCTCCTACAATGAGCAGTTCTTC
many	TRBJ2-5	NA	14	TRBV6-1	CASSSGRYQETQYF	TGTGCCAGCAGTAGCGGACGGTACCAAGAGACCCAGTACTTC
few	TRBJ2-7	NA	14	TRBV4-1	CASSPDWRSYEQYF	TGCGCCAGCAGCCCGGACTGGCGGTCCTACGAGCAGTACTTC
many	TRBJ2-1	TRBD2	16	TRBV28	CASSLPLTSGSVEQFF	TGTGCCAGCAGTTTGCCTTTAACTAGCGGGAGTGTTGAGCAGTTCTTC
few	TRBJ1-3	TRBD1	14	TRBV7-9	CASRGQTSGNTIYF	TGTGCCAGCAGGGGACAGACCTCTGGAAACACCATATATTTT
many	TRBJ1-5	NA	14	TRBV5-5	CASSLVFQNQPQHF	TGTGCCAGCAGCTTGGTGTTCCAGAATCAGCCCCAGCATTTT
many	TRBJ2-5	NA	15	TRBV3-1	CASSQGLTVQETQYF	TGTGCCAGCAGCCAAGGATTGACAGTACAAGAGACCCAGTACTTC
NA	TRBJ1-4	NA	20	TRBV7-9	CASSLASVLVLEATNEKLFF	TGTGCCAGCAGCCTTGCCTCTGTTCTCGTATTAGAGGCAACTAATGAAAAACTGTTTTTT
many	TRBJ2-7	NA	16	TRBV6-2/TRBV6-3	CASSEERGNPTYEQYF	TGTGCCAGCAGTGAAGAAAGGGGCAACCCCACCTACGAGCAGTACTTC
NA	TRBJ2-1	NA	12	TRBV3-1	CASSRGKNEQFF	TGTGCCAGCAGCCGGGGAAAAAATGAGCAGTTCTTC
many	TRBJ2-7	NA	13	TRBV6-5	CASSYDRLYEQYF	TGTGCCAGCAGTTACGACCGGCTCTACGAGCAGTACTTC
many	TRBJ2-1	TRBD1	17	TRBV27	CASSPRQGAFWKNEQFF	TGTGCCAGCAGCCCTCGACAGGGGGCCTTCTGGAAGAATGAGCAGTTCTTC
many	TRBJ2-7	TRBD1	17	TRBV11-1	CASSPRTGGFSSYEQYF	TGTGCCAGCAGCCCCCGGACAGGGGGCTTTAGCTCCTACGAGCAGTACTTC
few	TRBJ2-6	NA	18	TRBV6-1	CASSEEYPWVSGANVLTF	TGTGCCAGCAGTGAAGAATATCCGTGGGTCTCTGGGGCCAACGTCCTGACTTTC
many	TRBJ2-3	NA	16	TRBV28	CASSSPGDGTSDTQYF	TGTGCCAGCAGTTCTCCCGGGGACGGCACTTCGGATACGCAGTATTTT
few	TRBJ1-2	TRBD1	16	TRBV10-3	CASRSRDRGVDYGYTF	TGTGCCAGCCGATCCCGGGACAGGGGGGTCGACTATGGCTACACCTTC
many	TRBJ2-6	TRBD2	18	TRBV27	CASSPMREALSGANVLTF	TGTGCCAGCAGTCCGATGCGGGAGGCGCTCTCTGGGGCCAACGTCCTGACTTTC
many	TRBJ2-3	NA	14	TRBV6-1	CASRVPDSTDTQYF	TGTGCCAGCAGGGTTCCGGACTCCACAGATACGCAGTATTTT
many	TRBJ2-1	TRBD2	20	TRBV2	CASGSRLAGGIYDSYNEQFF	TGTGCCAGCGGGAGCCGACTAGCGGGAGGGATTTACGATTCCTACAATGAGCAGTTCTTC
many	TRBJ1-1	NA	13	TRBV6-2/TRBV6-3	CASSQGQNTEAFF	TGTGCCAGCAGCCAGGGACAGAACACTGAAGCTTTCTTT
NA	TRBJ1-3	NA	13	TRBV6-1	CASCPSSGNTIYF	TGTGCCAGCTGCCCCAGCTCTGGAAACACCATATATTTT
many	TRBJ1-5	TRBD1	13	TRBV27	CASSSTGEQPQHF	TGTGCCAGCAGTTCGACAGGGGAGCAGCCCCAGCATTTT
NA	TRBJ2-7	NA	12	TRBV20-1	CSARWVNYEQYF	TGCAGTGCTAGATGGGTAAATTACGAGCAGTACTTC
many	TRBJ2-7	TRBD1	16	TRBV3-1	CASSPGQGGFAYEQYF	TGTGCCAGCAGCCCGGGACAGGGCGGTTTCGCCTACGAGCAGTACTTC
many	TRBJ2-2	NA	18	TRBV12-3/TRBV12-4	CASSPGVFSGRNTGELFF	TGTGCCAGCAGCCCCGGGGTGTTCAGTGGGAGGAACACCGGGGAGCTGTTTTTT
few	TRBJ1-5	NA	12	TRBV28	CASSFNGQPQHF	TGTGCCAGCAGTTTCAATGGGCAGCCCCAGCATTTT
NA	TRBJ2-6	NA	14	TRBV30	CAWRGISGANVLTF	TGTGCCTGGAGGGGGATATCTGGGGCCAACGTCCTGACTTTC
NA	TRBJ1-1	NA	13	TRBV6-9	CASSYRMNTDAFF	TGTGCCAGCAGTTATCGGATGAACACTGATGCTTTCTTT
few	TRBJ2-2	NA	14	TRBV9	CASSQGGGTEELFF	TGTGCCAGCAGCCAAGGGGGGGGCACGGAGGAGCTGTTTTTT
NA	TRBJ2-1	NA	13	TRBV7-9	CASSAAAVNEQFF	TGTGCCAGCAGCGCTGCGGCGGTAAATGAGCAGTTCTTC
many	TRBJ2-7	NA	15	TRBV6-5	CASSYLAGPNYEQYF	TGTGCCAGCAGTTATTTGGCAGGACCAAACTACGAGCAGTACTTC
many	TRBJ2-7	NA	15	TRBV5-1	CASSLEGPGTYEQYF	TGCGCCAGCAGCTTGGAGGGGCCAGGGACCTACGAGCAGTACTTC
NA	TRBJ2-1	NA	12	TRBV7-9	CASSTRGGEQFF	TGTGCCAGCAGCACAAGGGGGGGGGAGCAGTTCTTC
many	TRBJ1-6	NA	14	TRBV11-2	CATSMTGGNSPLHF	TGTGCCACCTCGATGACAGGTGGAAATTCACCCCTCCACTTT
NA	TRBJ1-1	NA	12	TRBV20-1	CSARVDRQGAFF	TGCAGTGCTAGAGTAGATCGGCAGGGTGCTTTCTTT
few	TRBJ2-5	NA	14	TRBV5-1	CASREAQLQETQYF	TGCGCCAGCAGGGAGGCTCAGCTCCAAGAGACCCAGTACTTC
few	TRBJ1-2	NA	14	TRBV10-3	CAISDFESPYGYTF	TGTGCCATCAGTGATTTCGAAAGTCCCTATGGCTACACCTTC
many	TRBJ2-7	TRBD2	17	TRBV3-1	CASSQDWAGGYSYEQYF	TGTGCCAGCAGCCAAGATTGGGCGGGAGGGTACTCCTACGAGCAGTACTTC
many	TRBJ1-1	TRBD1	16	TRBV30	CAWSVLGQGVSTEAFF	TGTGCCTGGAGTGTACTAGGACAGGGGGTAAGCACTGAAGCTTTCTTT
many	TRBJ2-2	TRBD1	16	TRBV25-1	CASSEGQAPNTGELFF	TGTGCCAGCAGTGAGGGACAGGCACCGAACACCGGGGAGCTGTTTTTT